This passage covers 2 T cell receptor beta chains from one sample sequenced in a study of T cells in Graves' hyperthyroidism and ophthalmopathy. The source material, RNA transcripts, was used to amplify TCR beta CDR3 regions. An initial round of RT-PCR targeting the TCR CDR3 relied on the HTBI primer set. TCRdb ran MiXCR on the multiplex PCR reads and lists one entry per CDR3 protein. This repertoire shows about 550,000 distinct CDR3 sequences, about a fifth found once; its top ten account for around 27%. The sequenced sample was blood. Receptors originate from a man aged 18 to 30 with Graves' hyperthyroidism.

Many counts were recorded for this clonotype. The rearrangement links TRBV28 to TRBJ1-2; D might be TRBD1 (6 bases). V was trimmed by 6 bases and J by 2 bases, leaving 16 bases between them. This CDR3 contains 15 residues. Germline V lookup: CDR1 MDHEN, CDR2 SYDVKM. The CDR3 region has the DNA TGTGCCAGCAGGGAAACAGGGCAGCAAAACTATGGCTACACCTTC. Amino acids: CASRETGQQNYGYTF.

This clonotype was found many times. J is TRBJ2-2 and V is TRBV12-3 or TRBV12-4; D not certain. V was trimmed by 6 bases and J by 6 bases, leaving 11 bases between them. The CDR3 extends over 13 amino acids. The CDR3 sequence is CASSQIGPGELFF. CDR3 in DNA: TGTGCCAGCAGCCAGATCGGTCCCGGGGAGCTGTTTTTT.